The entry below describes one T cell receptor beta chain. Its recognized antigen is unknown. No per-base quality is available; no much larger clone lies one base away. The data were obtained in a study of blood T cell repertoires in COVID-19 (dated by TCRdb to the early 2020s). Concerning the study at large: Samples covering the acute and convalescent phases of COVID-19 were provided by collaborators in the United States, Italy and Spain. The repertoires were made available in a free public database intended to serve as a resource for research on the immune response to SARS-CoV-2. Where HLA class I and class II types were available, the types were taken from metadata supplied by the sample provider, not from assay-based typing. Nearly every sample came with metadata listing a de-identified subject ID, COVID-19 status, age in years and sex. Samples came from the ongoing ImmuneRACE study (first 160 participants) plus 1,254 subjects from 6 global collaborators. Deeply sampled blood TCRbeta repertoires from subjects exposed to, actively infected with, or recovered from COVID-19 were included in the dataset. The prospective study material was composed of cDNA or gDNA derived from T cells, B-cell-depleted T cells, or PBMCs. The full study reports these points: How much clinical and demographic metadata was included differed by source and by participant, and the metadata was provided uncurated.

At one collaborating source in Seattle, patients were enrolled during active infection and were followed longitudinally through the course of disease. Whole blood was collected in K2EDTA tubes by collaborating institutions according to the institutions' own protocols. For TCRbeta analysis, collaborators shipped samples in one of three forms: frozen whole blood, isolated PBMCs, or DNA extracted from either of those sample types. The immunoSEQ Assay, a bias-controlled multiplex PCR, was used to amplify TCRbeta CDR3 regions from genomic DNA. Turning to the authors' computational methods: The number of nucleated cells in each sample was estimated by amplification of reference gene primers within the assay. Sequence reads were collapsed and filtered to measure the absolute abundance of every unique TCRbeta CDR3 rearrangement. Productive Simpson clonality was computed per sample as the square root of Simpson's diversity index over productive rearrangements. The table comes from immuneACCESS by way of TCRdb, which keeps in-frame sequences with V and J called. Part of the clones is missing from these tables; in studies checked, under half for an unresolved V gene and the rest for unknown reasons. The V and J calls and clone size were taken over from that table, and D and trimming were inferred from the DNA. Within this sample are roughly 200,000 clones, with 79% of them counted one time only. Clones ranked in the top ten supply 5.5% to 7% of the sample.

Counted from cysteine to phenylalanine, this CDR3 has 14 amino acids. Only CDR3 DNA remains: 42 bases, in frame from the first base. Unmatched junction bases come to 10, with V trimmed by 6 bases and J by 6 bases. Based on the germline V gene, the CDR1 and CDR2 sequences are MGHDK and SYGVNS. The TCR comes from a woman in her thirties or forties with COVID-19, enrolled during active disease. The sequenced material came from peripheral blood. Recombination linked TRBV25-1 to TRBJ1-1; 7 of the junction bases match TRBD1. The CDR3 loop reads CASRSTGYLSEAFF. The sequenced DNA: TGTGCCAGCAGATCGACAGGGTATCTCTCTGAAGCTTTCTTT.